Sequencing of this T cell receptor (beta chain) was carried out in a study of identifying expanded T cells in peripheral blood. As to this clone: Its antigen is as yet unknown.

Produced via immunoSEQ multiplex PCR; TCRdb's table is partial and in-frame only. The sample lists over 75,000 clones; around 88% were seen once. Healthy donors had no documented immune events, such as infections, while sampled. CDR1 is SGHNT and CDR2 is YYREEE in the germline V gene (reference sequence). V trimming: 1 base; J trimming: 8 bases; junction bases outside the gene matches: 3. The length of the CDR3 is 15 residues. Study results and limitations: Clone count variance between roughly 2-week samples rose with total template count. Differentially abundant clones: around 1.2 between replicates, about 16 at roughly 2 weeks, 19 at four.

This sequence joins TRBV5-4 and TRBJ2-1; 13 bases match TRBD2. This clonotype was obtained from a person aged 18-70 years in good health. Sequencing input: blood. DNA of the CDR3: TGTGCCAGCAGCTTGACTAGCGGGGGGGCTTATGAGCAGTTCTTC. Translation: CASSLTSGGAYEQFF.